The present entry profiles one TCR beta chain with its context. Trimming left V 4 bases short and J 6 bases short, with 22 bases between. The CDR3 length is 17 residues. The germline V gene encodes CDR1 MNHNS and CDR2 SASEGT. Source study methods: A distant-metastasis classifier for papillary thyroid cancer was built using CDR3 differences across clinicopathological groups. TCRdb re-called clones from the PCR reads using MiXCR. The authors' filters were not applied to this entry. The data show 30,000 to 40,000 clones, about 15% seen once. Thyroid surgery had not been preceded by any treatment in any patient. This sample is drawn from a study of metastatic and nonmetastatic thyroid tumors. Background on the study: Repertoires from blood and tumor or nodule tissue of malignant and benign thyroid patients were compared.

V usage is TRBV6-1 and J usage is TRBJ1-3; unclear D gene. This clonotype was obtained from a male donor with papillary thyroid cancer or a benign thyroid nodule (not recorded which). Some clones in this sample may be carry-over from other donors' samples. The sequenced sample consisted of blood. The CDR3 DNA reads TGTGCCAGCAGTGGTGGGCTCGGGAGGGTTGGTGTAAACACCATATATTTT. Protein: CASSGGLGRVGVNTIYF.